Below, one T cell receptor beta chain is given with its context. Antigen specificity is unknown. The sample belongs to a study of cytomegalovirus exposure and HLA in healthy donors. Study outcomes and limitations: CMV serostatus was the only immune exposure information that was available. There were under 200 TCR beta chains listed as cytomegalovirus-associated. Follow-up analysis later connected one missense variant in DCLRE1C with trimming of TCR beta V- and J-genes.

The PCR used 60 Vbeta and 13 Jbeta primers. TCRdb's table, derived via immunoSEQ multiplex PCR, lists solely in-frame clones and lacks some. The table shows 200,000 or so clones, with approximately 84% occurring only once. Sequencing was performed on PBMCs. The receptor was isolated from a woman between 25 and 40 years old in good health and CMV-seropositive.

The CDR3 coding sequence is TGCGCCAGCAGCTTGGCGGGGGAGGTGGAGACCCAGTACTTC. Translating it yields CASSLAGEVETQYF. This sequence joins TRBV5-1 and TRBJ2-5, with D perhaps matching TRBD2 (6 bases). V was shortened by 0 bases and J by 5 bases, with 11 bases between the two germline ends. This CDR3 region has 14 residues. CDR1 SGHRS and CDR2 YFSETQ come from the germline V gene.